Listed here is a single T cell receptor beta chain. CDR1 is MDHEN, CDR2 SYDVKM, per germline. The V segment lost 7 bases and the J segment 7 bases; nucleotides outside the gene matches: 16. The CDR3 consists of 16 residues. Authors' analysis steps: Amplification from reference gene primers served as the basis for estimated nucleated cell counts. Sequencing was performed with immunoSEQ multiplex PCR; in TCRdb, only in-frame clones are kept and a portion is missing. The DNA was the basis for D and trimming; V, J and clone size are from that table. In the table there are 130,000 to 150,000 clones, around 86% of which are singletons. This specimen belongs to a study of blood T cell repertoires in COVID-19. Across the whole study: Both acute and convalescent COVID-19 samples were obtained from the United States, Italy and Spain. Sample material is recorded as cDNA or gDNA derived from T cells, B-cell-depleted T cells, or PBMCs.

The origin of this receptor is a man older than 75 with acute or convalescent COVID-19. This sequence joins TRBV28 and TRBJ1-5, with 7 bases fitting TRBD1. Sequenced: peripheral blood. CDR3 amino acids: CASTPAAGEGGQPQHF. In nucleotides, the CDR3 is TGTGCCAGCACCCCCGCGGCAGGGGAAGGGGGCCAGCCCCAGCATTTT.